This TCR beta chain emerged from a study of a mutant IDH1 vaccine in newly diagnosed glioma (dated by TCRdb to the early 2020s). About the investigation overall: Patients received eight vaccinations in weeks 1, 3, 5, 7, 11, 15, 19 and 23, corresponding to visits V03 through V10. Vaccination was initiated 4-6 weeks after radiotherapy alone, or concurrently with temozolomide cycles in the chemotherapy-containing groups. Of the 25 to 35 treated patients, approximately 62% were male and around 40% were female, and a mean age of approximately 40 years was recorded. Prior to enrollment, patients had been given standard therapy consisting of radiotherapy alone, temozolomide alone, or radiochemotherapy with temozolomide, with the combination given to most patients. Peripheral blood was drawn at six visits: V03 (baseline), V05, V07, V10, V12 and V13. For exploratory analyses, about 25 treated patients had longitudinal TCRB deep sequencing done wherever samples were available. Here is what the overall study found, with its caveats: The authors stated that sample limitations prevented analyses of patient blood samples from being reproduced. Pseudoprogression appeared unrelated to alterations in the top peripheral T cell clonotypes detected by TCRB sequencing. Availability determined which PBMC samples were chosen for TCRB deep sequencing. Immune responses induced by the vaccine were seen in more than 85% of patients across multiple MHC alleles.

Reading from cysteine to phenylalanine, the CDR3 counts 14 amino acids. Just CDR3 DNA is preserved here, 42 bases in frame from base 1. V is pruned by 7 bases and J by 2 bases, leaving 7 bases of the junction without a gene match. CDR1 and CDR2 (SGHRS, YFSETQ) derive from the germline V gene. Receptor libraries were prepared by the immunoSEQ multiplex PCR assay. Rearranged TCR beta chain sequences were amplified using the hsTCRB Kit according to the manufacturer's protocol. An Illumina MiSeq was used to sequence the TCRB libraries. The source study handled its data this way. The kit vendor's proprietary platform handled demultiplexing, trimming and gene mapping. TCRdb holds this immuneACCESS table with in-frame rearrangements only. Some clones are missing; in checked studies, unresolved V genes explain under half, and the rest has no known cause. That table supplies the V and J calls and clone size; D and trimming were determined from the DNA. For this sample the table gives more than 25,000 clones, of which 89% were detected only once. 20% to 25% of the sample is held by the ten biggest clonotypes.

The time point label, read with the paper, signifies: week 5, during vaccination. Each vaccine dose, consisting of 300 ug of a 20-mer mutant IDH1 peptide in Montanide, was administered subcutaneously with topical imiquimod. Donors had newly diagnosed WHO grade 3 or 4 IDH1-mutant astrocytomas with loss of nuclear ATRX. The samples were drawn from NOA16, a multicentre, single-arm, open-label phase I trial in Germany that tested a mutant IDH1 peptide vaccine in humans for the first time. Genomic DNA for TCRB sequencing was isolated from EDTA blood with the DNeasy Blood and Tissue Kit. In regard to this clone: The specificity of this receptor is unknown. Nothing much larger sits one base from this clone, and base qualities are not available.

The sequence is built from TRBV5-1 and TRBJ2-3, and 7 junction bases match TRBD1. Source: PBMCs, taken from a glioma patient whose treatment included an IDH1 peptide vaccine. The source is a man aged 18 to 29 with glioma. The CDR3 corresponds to CASAQTGDTDTQYF. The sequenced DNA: TGCGCCAGCGCACAAACAGGGGACACAGATACGCAGTATTTT.